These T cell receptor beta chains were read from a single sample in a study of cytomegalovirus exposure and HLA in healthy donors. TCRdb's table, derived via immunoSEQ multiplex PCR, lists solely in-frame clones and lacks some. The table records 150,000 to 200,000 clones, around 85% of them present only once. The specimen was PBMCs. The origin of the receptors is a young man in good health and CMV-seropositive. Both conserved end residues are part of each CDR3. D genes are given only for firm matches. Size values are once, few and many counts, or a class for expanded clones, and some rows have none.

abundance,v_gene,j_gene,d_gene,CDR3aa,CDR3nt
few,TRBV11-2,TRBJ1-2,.,CASRLEEGIANYGYTF,TGTGCCAGCAGACTCGAGGAGGGGATAGCAAACTATGGCTACACCTTC
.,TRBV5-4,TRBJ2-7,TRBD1,CASSLPTGGVYEQYF,TGTGCCAGCAGCTTGCCGACAGGGGGCGTTTACGAGCAGTACTTC
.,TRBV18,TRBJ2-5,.,CASSPDKHKTQYF,TGTGCCAGCTCACCCGACAAGCACAAGACCCAGTACTTC
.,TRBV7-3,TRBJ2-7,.,CASSPGLHLREQYF,TGTGCCAGCAGCCCGGGACTCCACCTGCGCGAGCAGTACTTC
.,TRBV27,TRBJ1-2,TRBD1,CASQTGDGGYTF,TGTGCCAGCCAGACAGGGGATGGGGGCTACACCTTC
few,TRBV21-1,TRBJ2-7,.,CASSIASGGYEQYF,TGTGCCAGCAGCATTGCCAGCGGGGGTTACGAGCAGTACTTC
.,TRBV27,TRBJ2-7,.,CASSPSHRWSYEQYF,TGTGCCAGTTCACCTTCTCACAGGTGGTCCTACGAGCAGTACTTC
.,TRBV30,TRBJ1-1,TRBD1,CAWSSGTGFRAFF,TGTGCCTGGAGCTCGGGGACAGGGTTTCGCGCTTTCTTT
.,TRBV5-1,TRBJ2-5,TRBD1,CASSLAGTGKETQYF,TGCGCCAGCAGCTTGGCGGGGACAGGGAAAGAGACCCAGTACTTC
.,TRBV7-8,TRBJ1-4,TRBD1,CASPGWWTGGFEKLFF,TGTGCCAGCCCCGGGTGGTGGACAGGGGGCTTTGAAAAACTGTTTTTT
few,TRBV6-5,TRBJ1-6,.,CASGRTDSPLHF,TGTGCCAGCGGGAGGACGGATTCACCCCTCCACTTT
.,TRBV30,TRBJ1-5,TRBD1,CAWKGAGSNQPQHF,TGTGCCTGGAAGGGGGCTGGTAGCAATCAGCCCCAGCATTTT
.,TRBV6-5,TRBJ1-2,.,CASTRAGSEGYGYTF,TGTGCCAGCACCAGAGCAGGCTCGGAGGGATATGGCTACACCTTC
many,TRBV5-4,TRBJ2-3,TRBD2,CASSLDGGFTDTQYF,TGTGCCAGCAGCTTGGACGGGGGGTTCACAGATACGCAGTATTTT
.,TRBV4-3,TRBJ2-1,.,CASSQGAVARSYNEQFF,TGCGCCAGCAGCCAGGGTGCGGTGGCGAGATCCTACAATGAGCAGTTCTTC
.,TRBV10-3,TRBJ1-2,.,CAISESLFNYGYTF,TGTGCCATCAGTGAGTCTCTGTTTAACTATGGCTACACCTTC
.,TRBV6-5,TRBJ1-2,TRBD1,CASSYSQDREGYTF,TGTGCCAGCAGTTACTCCCAGGACAGGGAGGGCTACACCTTC
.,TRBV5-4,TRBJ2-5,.,CASNIQETQYF,TGTGCCAGCAACATCCAAGAGACCCAGTACTTC
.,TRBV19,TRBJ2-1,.,CASSIESGAYNEQFF,TGTGCCAGTAGTATAGAGTCAGGGGCCTACAATGAGCAGTTCTTC
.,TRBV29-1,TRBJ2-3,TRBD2,CSVAWGGSDTQYF,TGCAGCGTTGCCTGGGGGGGGAGCGATACGCAGTATTTT
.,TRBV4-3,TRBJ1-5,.,CASSQDRVGGYGNQPQHF,TGCGCCAGCAGCCAAGATCGGGTCGGGGGGTACGGCAATCAGCCCCAGCATTTT
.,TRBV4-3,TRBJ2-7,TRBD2,CASSQVLAGEQYF,TGCGCCAGCAGCCAAGTACTAGCGGGGGAGCAGTACTTC
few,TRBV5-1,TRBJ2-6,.,CASTGYSGANVLTF,TGCGCCAGCACGGGTTACTCTGGGGCCAACGTCCTGACTTTC
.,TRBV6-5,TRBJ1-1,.,CASRYGSSNTEAFF,TGTGCCAGCAGATACGGGAGTTCGAACACTGAAGCTTTCTTT
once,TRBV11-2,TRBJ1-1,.,CASSLEHGGGTEAFF,TGTGCCAGCAGCTTAGAGCATGGCGGGGGCACTGAAGCTTTCTTT
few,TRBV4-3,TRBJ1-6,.,CASSQGRSNPLHF,TGCGCCAGCAGCCAAGGCCGGAGCAATCCCCTCCACTTT
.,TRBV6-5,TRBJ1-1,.,CASSYSRDLNTEAFF,TGTGCCAGCAGTTACTCAAGGGACTTGAACACTGAAGCTTTCTTT
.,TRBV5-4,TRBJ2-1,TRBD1,CASSSPGQGASNEQFF,TGTGCCAGCAGCTCACCGGGACAGGGGGCGAGTAATGAGCAGTTCTTC
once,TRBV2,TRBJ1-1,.,CASIYREVETEAFF,TGTGCCAGCATCTACAGGGAAGTGGAGACTGAAGCTTTCTTT
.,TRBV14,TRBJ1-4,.,CASSQAGRTNEKLFF,TGTGCCAGCAGCCAGGCAGGGCGCACTAATGAAAAACTGTTTTTT
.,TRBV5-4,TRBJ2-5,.,CASSLANSEGETQYF,TGTGCCAGCAGCTTGGCAAACAGCGAGGGAGAGACCCAGTACTTC
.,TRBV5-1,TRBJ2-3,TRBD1,CASSIRQGGSTDTQYF,TGCGCCAGCAGCATTAGACAGGGTGGGAGCACAGATACGCAGTATTTT
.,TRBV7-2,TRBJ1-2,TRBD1,CASSSQTGIYGYTF,TGTGCCAGCAGCTCACAGACAGGGATCTATGGCTACACCTTC
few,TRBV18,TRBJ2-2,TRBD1,CASSTGQLRGTGELFF,TGTGCCAGCTCAACGGGACAGTTGCGTGGCACCGGGGAGCTGTTTTTT
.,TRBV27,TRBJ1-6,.,CASSPPRRSSYNSPLHF,TGTGCCAGCAGTCCCCCCCGGCGGAGCTCCTATAATTCACCCCTCCACTTT
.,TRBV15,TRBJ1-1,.,CATSRDWVAGANTEAFF,TGTGCCACCAGCAGAGATTGGGTAGCGGGGGCAAACACTGAAGCTTTCTTT
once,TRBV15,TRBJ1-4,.,CATSPSVADGKLFF,TGTGCCACCAGCCCAAGCGTGGCAGATGGAAAACTGTTTTTT
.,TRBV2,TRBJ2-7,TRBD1,CASKGQGNSYEQYF,TGTGCCAGCAAGGGACAGGGAAACTCCTACGAGCAGTACTTC
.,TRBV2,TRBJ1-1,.,CASSEETIEAFF,TGTGCCAGCAGTGAAGAGACAATTGAAGCTTTCTTT
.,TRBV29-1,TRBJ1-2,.,CSVDRNYGYTF,TGCAGCGTTGACAGAAACTATGGCTACACCTTC
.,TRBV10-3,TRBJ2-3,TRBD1,CAIMRTGTGGTDTQYF,TGTGCCATCATGCGAACCGGGACAGGTGGAACAGATACGCAGTATTTT